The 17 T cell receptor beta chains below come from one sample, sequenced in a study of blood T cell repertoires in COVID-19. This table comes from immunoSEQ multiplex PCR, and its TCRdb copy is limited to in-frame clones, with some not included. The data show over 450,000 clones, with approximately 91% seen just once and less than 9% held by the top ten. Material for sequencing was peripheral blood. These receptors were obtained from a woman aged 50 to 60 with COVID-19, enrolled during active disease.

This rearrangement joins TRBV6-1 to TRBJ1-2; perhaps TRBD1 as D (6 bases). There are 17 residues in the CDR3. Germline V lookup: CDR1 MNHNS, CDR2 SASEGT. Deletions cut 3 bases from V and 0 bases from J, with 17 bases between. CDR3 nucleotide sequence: TGTGCCAGCAGTGATTGGACAGTCCTCCCCTCTAACTATGGCTACACCTTC. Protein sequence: CASSDWTVLPSNYGYTF.

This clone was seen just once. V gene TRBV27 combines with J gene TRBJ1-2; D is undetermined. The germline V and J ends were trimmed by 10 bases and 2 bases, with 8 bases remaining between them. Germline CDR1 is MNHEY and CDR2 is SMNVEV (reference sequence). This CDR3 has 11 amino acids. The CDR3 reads CATLSNYGYTF. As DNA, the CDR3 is TGTGCCACCCTGAGCAACTATGGCTACACCTTC.

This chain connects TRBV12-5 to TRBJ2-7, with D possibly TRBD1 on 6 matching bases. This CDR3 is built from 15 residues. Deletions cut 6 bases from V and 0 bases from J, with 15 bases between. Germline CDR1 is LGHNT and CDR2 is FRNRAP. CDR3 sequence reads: CASGLGTLSSYEQYF. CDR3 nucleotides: TGTGCTAGTGGCCTCGGGACATTGAGCTCCTACGAGCAGTACTTC.

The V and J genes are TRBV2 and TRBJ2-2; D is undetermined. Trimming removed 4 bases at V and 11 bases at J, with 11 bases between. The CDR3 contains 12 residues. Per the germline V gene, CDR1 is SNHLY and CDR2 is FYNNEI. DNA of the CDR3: TGTGCCAGCAGTGTGGCGGCTCTCGAGCTGTTTTTT. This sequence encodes CASSVAALELFF.

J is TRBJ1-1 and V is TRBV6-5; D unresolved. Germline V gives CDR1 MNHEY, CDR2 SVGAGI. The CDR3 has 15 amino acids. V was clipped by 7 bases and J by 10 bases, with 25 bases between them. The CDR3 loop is CASKTNRWSPIGAFF. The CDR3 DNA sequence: TGTGCCAGCAAGACTAATAGGTGGAGCCCTATAGGAGCTTTCTTT.

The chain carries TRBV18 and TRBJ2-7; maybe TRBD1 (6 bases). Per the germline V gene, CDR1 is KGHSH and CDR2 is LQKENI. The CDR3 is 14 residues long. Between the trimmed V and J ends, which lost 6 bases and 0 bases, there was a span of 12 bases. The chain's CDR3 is CASSTDRFSYEQYF. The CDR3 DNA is TGTGCCAGCTCCACCGACAGGTTCTCCTACGAGCAGTACTTC.

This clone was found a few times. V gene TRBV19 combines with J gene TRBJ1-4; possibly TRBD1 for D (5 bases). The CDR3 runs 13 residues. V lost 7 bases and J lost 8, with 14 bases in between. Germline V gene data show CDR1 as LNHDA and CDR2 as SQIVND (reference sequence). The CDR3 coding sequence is TGTGCCAGTACCCCCAAAGGGGCGGAAAAACTGTTTTTT. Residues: CASTPKGAEKLFF.

CDR3 DNA: TGTGCCAGCAGACCTAATCTAGCGGGGGCCTCCTACAATGAGCAGTTCTTC. The encoded protein is CASRPNLAGASYNEQFF. The chain has TRBV5-4 and TRBJ2-1; 10 nucleotides line up with TRBD2. The CDR3 is 17 residues long. Germline V CDR1 and CDR2: SGHNT, YYREEE (reference sequence). V shed 5 bases, J shed 0 bases, and the junction held 8 bases outside the gene matches.

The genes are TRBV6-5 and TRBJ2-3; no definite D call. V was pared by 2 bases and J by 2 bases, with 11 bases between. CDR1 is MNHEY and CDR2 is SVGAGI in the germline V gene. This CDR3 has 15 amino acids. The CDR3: CASSYMADLTDTQYF. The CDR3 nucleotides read TGTGCCAGCAGTTACATGGCGGATCTCACAGATACGCAGTATTTT.

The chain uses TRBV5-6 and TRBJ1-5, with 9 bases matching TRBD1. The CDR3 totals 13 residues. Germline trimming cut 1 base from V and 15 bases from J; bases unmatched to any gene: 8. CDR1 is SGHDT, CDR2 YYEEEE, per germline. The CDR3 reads CASSLIGDRALHF. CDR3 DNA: TGTGCCAGCAGCTTGATCGGGGACAGGGCCTTGCATTTT.

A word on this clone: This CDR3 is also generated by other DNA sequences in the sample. In DNA form, the CDR3 reads TGCGCCAGCAGCCCCAGACTAGCGGGGTACAATGAGCAGTTCTTC. Its protein is CASSPRLAGYNEQFF. The chain joins TRBV4-1 to TRBJ2-1; 11 bases map to TRBD2. Germline CDR1 MGHRA, CDR2 YSYEKL. The V segment lost 4 bases and the J segment 4 bases; nucleotides outside the gene matches: 3. CDR3 size: 15 residues.

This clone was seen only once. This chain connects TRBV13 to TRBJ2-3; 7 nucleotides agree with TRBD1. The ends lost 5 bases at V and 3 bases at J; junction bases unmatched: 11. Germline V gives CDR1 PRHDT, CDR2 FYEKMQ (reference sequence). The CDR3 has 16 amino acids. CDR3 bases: TGTGCCAGCAGCCCCCAGACAGGGAGAGCGACAGATACGCAGTATTTT. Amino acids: CASSPQTGRATDTQYF.

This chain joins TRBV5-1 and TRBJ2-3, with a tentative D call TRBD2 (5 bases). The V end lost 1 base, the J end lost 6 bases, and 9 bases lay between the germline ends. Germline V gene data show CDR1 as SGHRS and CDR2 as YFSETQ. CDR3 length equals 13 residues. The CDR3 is CASSLITGDTQYF. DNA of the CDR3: TGCGCCAGCAGCTTGATAACGGGGGATACGCAGTATTTT.

CDR3 in DNA: TGTGCCAGCAGCCAAGTGGGACAAGACTATGGCTACACCTTC. This codes for CASSQVGQDYGYTF. The V and J genes are TRBV3-1 (or the pseudogene TRBV3-2) and TRBJ1-2, with a possible D match to TRBD1 (6 bases). Between the trimmed V and J ends, which lost 1 base and 3 bases, there was a span of 9 bases. Germline V gene lookup returns CDR1 LGHDT and CDR2 YNNKEL (reference sequence). The CDR3 loop spans 14 amino acids.

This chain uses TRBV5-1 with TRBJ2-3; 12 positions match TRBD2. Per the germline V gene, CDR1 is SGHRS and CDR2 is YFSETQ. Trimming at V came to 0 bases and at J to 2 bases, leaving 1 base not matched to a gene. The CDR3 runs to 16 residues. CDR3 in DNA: TGCGCCAGCAGCTTGGCTAGCGGGGGGGCCACAGATACGCAGTATTTT. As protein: CASSLASGGATDTQYF.

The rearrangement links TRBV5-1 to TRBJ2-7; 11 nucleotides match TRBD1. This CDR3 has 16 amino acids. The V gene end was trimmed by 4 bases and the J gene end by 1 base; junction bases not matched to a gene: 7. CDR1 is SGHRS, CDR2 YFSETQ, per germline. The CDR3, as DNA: TGCGCCAGCAGCGTAGGTGGGACAGGGGGATCCTACGAGCAGTACTTC. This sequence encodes CASSVGGTGGSYEQYF.

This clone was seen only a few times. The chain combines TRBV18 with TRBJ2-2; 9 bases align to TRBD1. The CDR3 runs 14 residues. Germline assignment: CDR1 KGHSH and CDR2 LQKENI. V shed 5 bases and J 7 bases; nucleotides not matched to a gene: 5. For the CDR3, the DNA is TGTGCCAGCTCAATGGGACAGGGCATCGGGGAGCTGTTTTTT. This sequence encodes CASSMGQGIGELFF.